The sequence of this T cell receptor beta chain was determined in a study of blood T cell repertoires in COVID-19. Measured with immunoSEQ multiplex PCR; TCRdb has only the in-frame clones, and not every one. The sample carries hundreds of thousands of clones, over 75% recorded once. V lost 2 bases to trimming and J lost 2 bases, with 6 bases between them. The CDR3 has 13 amino acids. From germline, CDR1 is MNHNS and CDR2 SASEGT. The sequence was collected from a middle-aged man with active or convalescent COVID-19. J is TRBJ1-2 and V is TRBV6-1; maybe TRBD1 (5 bases). Sequencing input: peripheral blood. The CDR3 is CASSEPGNYGYTF. The CDR3 DNA is TGTGCCAGCAGTGAACCAGGGAACTATGGCTACACCTTC.